What follows are 15 T cell receptor beta chains derived from one specimen sequenced in a study of blood T cell repertoires in COVID-19. Repertoires were generated with immunoSEQ multiplex PCR, while TCRdb's copy carries only in-frame clones and drops some. The sample carries under 300,000 clones, around 90% recorded once. Sequenced material: peripheral blood. These TCRs come from a woman in her thirties or forties who had recovered from COVID-19.

The CDR3: CASSQGEGSNYGYTF. For the CDR3, the DNA is TGTGCCAGCAGCCAAGGGGAGGGGAGTAACTATGGCTACACCTTC. V gene TRBV4-2 combines with J gene TRBJ1-2; TRBD1 is a possible D gene (5 bases). CDR3 length: 15 residues. Between the trimmed V and J ends, which lost 1 base and 1 base, there was a span of 10 bases. CDR1 and CDR2 (germline): LGHNA, YNFKEQ.

The chain is built from TRBV3-1 (or the pseudogene TRBV3-2) and TRBJ1-2; unclear D gene. Germline lookup yields CDR1 LGHDT and CDR2 YNNKEL (reference sequence). The CDR3 contains 14 residues. With 0 bases removed from V and 3 bases from J, the gap between germline ends came to 8 bases. The CDR3 nucleotides read TGTGCCAGCAGCCAAGATCAGCAGGACTATGGCTACACCTTC. Encoded protein: CASSQDQQDYGYTF.

V usage is TRBV9 and J usage is TRBJ2-1; TRBD2 matches 7 bases. Germline CDR1 and CDR2: SGDLS and YYNGEE. V was pared by 2 bases and J by 7 bases, with 6 bases of the junction left unmatched. The CDR3 length is 14 residues. The DNA of the CDR3 is TGTGCCAGCAGCGTGGCGGGAGAAACGAATGAGCAGTTCTTC. Residues: CASSVAGETNEQFF. The complete variable domain, with remaining parts taken from reference TRBV9 and TRBJ2-1, reads DSGVTQTPKHLITATGQRVTLRCSPRSGDLSVYWYQQSLDQGLQFLIQYYNGEERAKGNILERFSAQQFPDLHSELNLSSLELGDSALYFCASSVAGETNEQFFGPGTRLTVL.

The chain links TRBV7-8 to TRBJ2-2; D possibly corresponds to TRBD2 (6 bases). The germline CDR1 and CDR2 sequences are SGHVS and FQNEAQ. The V end was cut by 2 bases, the J end by 6 bases, with 16 bases between. The CDR3 extends over 16 amino acids. CDR3 bases: TGTGCCAGCAGCTTAACATTGACTAGTATGGCCGGGGAGCTGTTTTTT. This encodes CASSLTLTSMAGELFF.

This rearrangement joins TRBV5-1 to TRBJ2-1; TRBD2 aligns across 10 bases. Germline lookup yields CDR1 SGHRS and CDR2 YFSETQ. The CDR3 sequence is 15 residues long. V shed 3 bases and J 7 bases; nucleotides not matched to a gene: 7. DNA for the CDR3: TGCGCCAGCAGCTCCCCACTGACTAGCGGGAATGAGCAGTTCTTC. This codes for CASSSPLTSGNEQFF.

The V and J genes are TRBV4-1 and TRBJ2-7, with 8 bases fitting TRBD1. Trimming took 1 base from V and 0 from J; bases not matched to a gene: 8. The CDR3 has 17 residues. CDR1 is MGHRA and CDR2 is YSYEKL in the germline V gene. Here the CDR3 reads CASSQGTGTGVSYEQYF. The CDR3, as DNA: TGCGCCAGCAGCCAAGGAACCGGGACAGGTGTCTCCTACGAGCAGTACTTC.

The rearrangement uses TRBV7-3 and TRBJ2-7, with TRBD1 matching over 7 bases. This CDR3 spans 19 amino acids. V gave up 4 bases and J gave up 0 bases; unmatched junction bases: 18. The germline V gene encodes CDR1 SGHTA and CDR2 FQGTGA. CDR3 in amino acids: CASSSNRDSLPLSSYEQYF. The DNA for the CDR3 is TGTGCCAGCAGCTCAAACCGGGACAGCTTACCACTTAGCTCCTACGAGCAGTACTTC.

The chain recombines TRBV9 with TRBJ1-1, with TRBD1 matching 9 bases. Germline values: CDR1 SGDLS, CDR2 YYNGEE. This CDR3 region has 18 residues. After removal of 0 bases from V and 2 bases from J, the junction contained 11 bases not matched to a gene. As DNA, the CDR3 is TGTGCCAGCAGCGTAGGATGGGGGACAGGGTCATTTAACACTGAAGCTTTCTTT. Translated: CASSVGWGTGSFNTEAFF.

The genes are TRBV5-8 and TRBJ2-4; 7 nucleotides agree with TRBD1. The V segment lost 2 bases and the J segment 8 bases; nucleotides outside the gene matches: 7. Germline lookup yields CDR1 SGHTS and CDR2 YDEGEE. The CDR3 is made up of 14 amino acids. The CDR3 DNA reads TGTGCCAGCAGCTTATTTAGGGGGCCAGACATTCAGTACTTC. This gives the protein CASSLFRGPDIQYF.

The chain has TRBV9 and TRBJ2-3; 9 nucleotides line up with TRBD2. The germline V gene encodes CDR1 SGDLS and CDR2 YYNGEE. This CDR3 comprises 15 residues. The ends lost 0 bases at V and 5 bases at J; junction bases unmatched: 4. CDR3 sequence (DNA): TGTGCCAGCAGCGTAGCTGGTAGCGGGGGAGATACGCAGTATTTT. It specifies CASSVAGSGGDTQYF.

V is TRBV4-1 and J is TRBJ2-3; D possibly corresponds to TRBD2 (6 bases). The germline CDR1 and CDR2 sequences are MGHRA and YSYEKL. V was shortened by 2 bases and J by 1 base, with 13 bases between the two germline ends. CDR3 length: 16 residues. CDR3 residues: CASSQSLAQGTDTQYF. CDR3 sequence (DNA): TGCGCCAGCAGCCAAAGTCTAGCGCAGGGCACAGATACGCAGTATTTT.

The rearrangement uses TRBV2 and TRBJ2-3; either TRBD1 or TRBD2 may supply D (11 bases each). Trimming removed 0 bases from V and 6 bases from J, with 31 bases in between. The length of the CDR3 is 21 residues. CDR1 and CDR2 from the germline V gene are SNHLY and FYNNEI. The CDR3 nucleotides are TGTGCCAGCAGTGAAGCGCGTTGGACAGGGGGCGCGGCTAGCGGGAGGGATACGCAGTATTTT. Encoded protein: CASSEARWTGGAASGRDTQYF. Full variable domain (missing parts from reference TRBV2 and TRBJ2-3): EPEVTQTPSHQVTQMGQEVILRCVPISNHLYFYWYRQILGQKVEFLVSFYNNEISEKSEIFDDQFSVERPDGSNFTLKIRSTKLEDSAMYFCASSEARWTGGAASGRDTQYFGPGTRLTVL.

V gene TRBV21-1 combines with J gene TRBJ2-5; the table's TRBD2 call for D was not verified on the DNA. TRBV21-1 is reported as a pseudogene. The CDR3 has 12 residues. The CDR3 region has the DNA TGTGCCAGCAGCAAAGTGCACGGTTTTCACTACTTC. Translating gives CASSKVHGFHYF.

The chain recombines TRBV5-6 with TRBJ1-1; D may be TRBD1 (5 bases). Germline-derived CDR1 and CDR2 are SGHDT and YYEEEE. The CDR3 covers 13 residues. V was trimmed by 6 bases and J by 1 base, leaving 10 bases between them. CDR3 sequence reads: CASNEQANTEAFF. The CDR3 coding sequence is TGTGCCAGCAACGAACAGGCGAACACTGAAGCTTTCTTT.

There are a few counts of this clone. V and J are TRBV30 and TRBJ1-5, with D possibly matching TRBD1 (5 bases). Looked up from germline, CDR1 is GTSNPN and CDR2 is SVGIG (reference sequence). The CDR3 covers 16 residues. V was clipped by 4 bases and J by 1 base, with 17 bases between them. CDR3 DNA sequence: TGTGCCTGGACCCCCGGGGGGGAGGAGAGCAATCAGCCCCAGCATTTT. This codes for CAWTPGGEESNQPQHF.